The clone carrying this T cell receptor (beta chain) was recorded a few times. These data come from a study of T-cell reconstitution after alpha-beta-depleted transplantation in children. Unique molecular identifiers were incorporated during preparation of the TCRbeta library. TCRdb independently ran MiXCR on the PCR reads; one entry per CDR3 protein. The table shows about 210,000 distinct CDR3 sequences, with under 20% occurring only once. This CDR3 has 14 amino acids. Trimming removed 0 bases from V and 4 bases from J, with 9 bases in between. Specimen: PBMCs, mostly from graft donor cells, collected 360 days after TCRalphabeta/CD19-depleted stem cell transplant. The source of this sequence is a male patient aged 2 to 10 who had a stem cell transplant for acute lymphoblastic leukemia, so the T cells may come from the graft donor. The chain recombines TRBV12-3 or TRBV12-4 with TRBJ1-2; D uncertain. CDR3 protein: CASSLAQASYGYTF. The CDR3 bases are TGTGCCAGCAGTTTAGCGCAGGCAAGCTATGGCTACACCTTC.